This T cell receptor (beta chain) emerged from a study of T cell repertoires in aging, cancer and after chemotherapy. V gave up 0 bases and J gave up 0 bases, with 11 bases separating them. Germline V CDR1 and CDR2: MNHEY, SVGAGI. The CDR3 spans 17 residues. Rearranged V-D-J TRB sequences were amplified with a mixed TRB-A/B primer pool. TCRdb redid the calling of the multiplex PCR reads with MiXCR, one entry per CDR3 protein. The sample contains several thousand distinct CDR3 sequences, roughly 40% of which appear only once. Peripheral blood genomic DNA, not sorted cells or RNA, was the template. This clonotype counts as medium-sized.

This sequence originates from a human donor with a blood cancer. The genes are TRBV6-5 and TRBJ2-2, with D possibly being TRBD2 (5 bases). Sequencing was performed on blood. The CDR3 here is CASSYSSGGSNTGELFF. In DNA, the CDR3 is TGTGCCAGCAGTTACTCATCCGGCGGGTCGAACACCGGGGAGCTGTTTTTT.